One T cell receptor beta chain is described in this entry. CDR1 and CDR2 (germline): LNHDA, SQIVND (reference sequence). V lost 6 bases, J lost 5 bases, and 14 bases stayed unmatched. The CDR3 covers 16 residues. This sample stems from a study of blood T cell repertoires in COVID-19. Study context: Acute-phase and convalescent COVID-19 samples originated in the United States, Italy and Spain.

The Seattle site enrolled patients during active infection and followed them longitudinally. Original data processing: Amplified reference gene primers provided the basis for estimating nucleated cell counts. Clones were sequenced by immunoSEQ multiplex PCR, and TCRdb holds only the in-frame ones, with some missing. That table is the source of V, J and clone size, and D and trimming were worked out from the DNA. Here the sample spans about 64,000 clones, around 80% being singletons. The sequence was obtained from a man aged 60 to 75 with COVID-19, enrolled during active disease. The chain links TRBV19 to TRBJ1-1; 8 bases match TRBD1. The sequenced sample was peripheral blood. The CDR3 nucleotides read TGTGCCAGTAGCCGACAGGGGACTGCGATTGGGACTGAAGCTTTCTTT. Protein product: CASSRQGTAIGTEAFF.